This is a list of T cell receptor beta chains from one sample in a study of human T cells and chemical hapten exposure. In TCRdb, the RACE reads were re-called with MiXCR into one record per CDR3 protein. In the table there are some 150,000 distinct CDR3 sequences, 10% to 15% of which are singletons. Here the sequenced sample was whole blood, taken in connection with sensitization to the hapten diphenylcyclopropenone (DPC). All receptors come from a woman between 45 and 60 years old with alopecia areata. Some clones in this sample may be carry-over from other donors' samples. The CDR3 runs from the conserved cysteine through the conserved F or W. D genes are given only for firm matches. For some rows the clone size is stated as once, few or many, or as a class when expanded; others skip it.

d_gene: TRBD2
abundance: .
j_gene: TRBJ2-5
v_gene: TRBV3-1
CDR3nt: TGTGCCAGCTACTTGGCGGGAGTTCAGGAGACCCAGTACTTC
CDR3aa: CASYLAGVQETQYF

d_gene: .
abundance: .
j_gene: TRBJ1-4
v_gene: TRBV5-1
CDR3nt: TGCGCCAGCGCCGCAACTCCGGGGGAAAAACTGTTTTTT
CDR3aa: CASAATPGEKLFF

d_gene: TRBD2
abundance: .
j_gene: TRBJ2-1
v_gene: TRBV30
CDR3nt: TGTGCCTGGAGTAGGACTAGCGGTTACAGTGAGCAGTTCTTC
CDR3aa: CAWSRTSGYSEQFF

d_gene: .
abundance: few
j_gene: TRBJ2-1
v_gene: TRBV11-3
CDR3nt: TGTGCCAGCAGCTTAATGGGGGAGCAGTTCTTC
CDR3aa: CASSLMGEQFF

d_gene: .
abundance: .
j_gene: TRBJ2-7
v_gene: TRBV3-1
CDR3nt: TGTGCCAGCAGCCAAGGACAGGGAGGAAACTACGAGCAGTACTTC
CDR3aa: CASSQGQGGNYEQYF

d_gene: .
abundance: .
j_gene: TRBJ2-4
v_gene: TRBV28
CDR3nt: TGTGCCAGCAGTTCCACGTCGACGGCCAACATTCAGTACTTC
CDR3aa: CASSSTSTANIQYF

d_gene: .
abundance: .
j_gene: TRBJ1-4
v_gene: TRBV20-1
CDR3nt: TGCAGTGCTAGAGTCAGGTTGAATGAAAAACTGTTTTTT
CDR3aa: CSARVRLNEKLFF

d_gene: .
abundance: few
j_gene: TRBJ2-5
v_gene: TRBV9
CDR3nt: TGTGCCAGCAGCGCATCCTCCGGGACCTGGGAGACCCAGTACTTC
CDR3aa: CASSASSGTWETQYF

d_gene: .
abundance: few
j_gene: TRBJ2-7
v_gene: TRBV6-5
CDR3nt: TGTGCCAGCAGAAGCAGACAGTCCCCCTACGAGCAGTACTTC
CDR3aa: CASRSRQSPYEQYF

d_gene: TRBD1
abundance: .
j_gene: TRBJ2-5
v_gene: TRBV6-5
CDR3nt: TGTGCCAGCAGTCAGCCCGGGACAGGGGGAAAGACCCAGTACTTC
CDR3aa: CASSQPGTGGKTQYF